The source of this TCR beta chain is a study of shared clonotypes between healthy human individuals. General study points: Clonotypes which were not shared had lower generation probabilities than clonotypes that all four donors shared.

Produced via immunoSEQ multiplex PCR; TCRdb's table is partial and in-frame only. The sample holds approximately 100,000 clones, roughly two thirds seen once. Germline-derived CDR1 and CDR2 are MNHEY and SMNVEV (reference sequence). V lost 6 bases and J lost 2, with 14 bases in between. This CDR3 is 15 amino acids long. Regarding this clone: Antigen specificity is unknown.

The clonotype comes from a woman in her 30s in good health. Sequencing was carried out using memory CD8+ T cells sorted from blood. Subset defined: CD45RO+ cells pooled with CCR7-negative TemRA cells. V usage is TRBV27 and J usage is TRBJ1-5; D might be TRBD1 (5 bases). CDR3 residues: CASRRQGSGNQPQHF. CDR3 DNA: TGTGCCAGCAGGAGGCAGGGCTCAGGCAATCAGCCCCAGCATTTT.